These T cell receptor beta chains were read from a single sample in a study of blood T cell repertoires in COVID-19. TCRdb's table, derived via immunoSEQ multiplex PCR, lists solely in-frame clones and lacks some. The sample shows almost 65,000 clones, 70% to 90% of them seen only once. Sequenced input: PBMCs or T cells enriched from blood (not recorded which). These receptor sequences come from a woman aged 35 to 49 who had recovered from COVID-19. Each CDR3 is given with its conserved first and last residue. The order of the fields is V gene, CDR3 protein.

v_gene: TRBV6-5; CDR3aa: CASSYGTGGMNTEAFF
v_gene: TRBV10-3; CDR3aa: CAISQSGGPGTDTQYF
v_gene: TRBV14; CDR3aa: CASSQAGALNTEAFF
v_gene: TRBV27; CDR3aa: CASRESGLQGGRYGYTF
v_gene: TRBV6-4; CDR3aa: CASSDGGATDTQYF
v_gene: TRBV2; CDR3aa: CASSMGARGDTQYF
v_gene: TRBV5-4; CDR3aa: CASSSRGTDTQYF
v_gene: TRBV6-5; CDR3aa: CASSYAFRGINEQFF
v_gene: TRBV12-3/TRBV12-4; CDR3aa: CASSWGLNPPQHF
v_gene: TRBV4-1; CDR3aa: CASSQGQLNVNYGYTF
v_gene: TRBV5-8; CDR3aa: CASLPGLAGRFNTGELFF
v_gene: TRBV14; CDR3aa: CASSPDFSSYNEQFF
v_gene: TRBV19; CDR3aa: CASSITGTQETQYF
v_gene: TRBV5-8; CDR3aa: CASSLYVTSGAFF
v_gene: TRBV11-2; CDR3aa: CASSGRDRGLGAFF
v_gene: TRBV6-5; CDR3aa: CASRGGTAQPQHF
v_gene: TRBV7-9; CDR3aa: CASSLAISTDTQYF
v_gene: TRBV6-2/TRBV6-3; CDR3aa: CASSPGTGKALISYEQYF
v_gene: TRBV19; CDR3aa: CASSPRRGGTGELFF
v_gene: TRBV18; CDR3aa: CASSPWEGGFSYEQYF
v_gene: TRBV4-1; CDR3aa: CASSQGGTFGQPQHF
v_gene: TRBV5-4; CDR3aa: CASSLVAGSTDTQYF
v_gene: TRBV3-1/TRBV3-2; CDR3aa: CASSQDIGRSYGYTF
v_gene: TRBV25-1; CDR3aa: CASSDLETQYF
v_gene: TRBV10-2; CDR3aa: CASTGQGDVTDTQYF
v_gene: TRBV5-1; CDR3aa: CASSSGGYQDTQYF
v_gene: TRBV25-1; CDR3aa: CASSHPGRNTEAFF
v_gene: TRBV4-2; CDR3aa: CASSRRWDSLYNEQFF
v_gene: TRBV5-6; CDR3aa: CASSLLAGGYTF
v_gene: TRBV7-2; CDR3aa: CASSSRQTDEQFF
v_gene: TRBV2; CDR3aa: CASDRAQETQYF
v_gene: TRBV27; CDR3aa: CASSLNSLGYEQYF
v_gene: TRBV27; CDR3aa: CASSFAHPGTGSNGYTF
v_gene: TRBV24-1; CDR3aa: CATRGDNEQFF
v_gene: TRBV4-1; CDR3aa: CASSQRVAGGTDTQYF
v_gene: TRBV2; CDR3aa: CASALEVEPEAFF
v_gene: TRBV4-1; CDR3aa: CASSPTSNPGNEKLFF
v_gene: TRBV7-9; CDR3aa: CASSSYQETQYF
v_gene: TRBV15; CDR3aa: CATSSRTGYGYTF
v_gene: TRBV15; CDR3aa: CATSRDLSSYNEQFF
v_gene: TRBV5-1; CDR3aa: CASSLVQGNNSPLHF
v_gene: TRBV12-3/TRBV12-4; CDR3aa: CASNRGADTQYF
v_gene: TRBV15; CDR3aa: CATSRYGTGGLRNTEAFF
v_gene: TRBV5-4; CDR3aa: CASSLDGQGGETQYF
v_gene: TRBV12-3/TRBV12-4; CDR3aa: CASSRGWEQYF
v_gene: TRBV19; CDR3aa: CASSIDSIGGETQYF
v_gene: TRBV27; CDR3aa: CASARDRGSSYNSPLHF
v_gene: TRBV27; CDR3aa: CASSSQGAYEQYF
v_gene: TRBV12-3/TRBV12-4; CDR3aa: CASSLGRGAQYF
v_gene: TRBV10-3; CDR3aa: CASHRGDTEAFF
v_gene: TRBV9; CDR3aa: CASSLSGGTSDTQYF
v_gene: TRBV19; CDR3aa: CASKGFWEVNSPLHF
v_gene: TRBV4-2; CDR3aa: CASSVTATNEKLFF
v_gene: TRBV6-5; CDR3aa: CASSYSAGTLNEKLFF
v_gene: TRBV9; CDR3aa: CASSATVTGLGTYNEQFF
v_gene: TRBV10-3; CDR3aa: CAISDYTTTGEQYF
v_gene: TRBV5-1; CDR3aa: CASSLNGAGGRNTDTQYF